A selection of T cell receptor beta chains follows, all from one sample in a study of blood T cell repertoires in COVID-19. The table came from immunoSEQ multiplex PCR; TCRdb's copy has only in-frame clones and leaves some out. The table includes around 110,000 clones, approximately 90% detected once. Sequencing input: peripheral blood. The receptors here all came from a human donor with active COVID-19. The donor label of this sample is uncertain. Each CDR3 is given with its conserved first and last residue. Fields, in order: D gene, clone size, V gene, J gene, CDR3 protein, CDR3 DNA. The D gene is left open where the match is weak. Size values are once, few and many counts, or a class for expanded clones, and some rows have none.

.	.	TRBV4-3	TRBJ1-6	CASSQELSWTYNSPLHF	TGCGCCAGCAGCCAAGAGTTATCTTGGACATATAATTCACCCCTCCACTTT
.	.	TRBV7-2	TRBJ2-7	CASSFGGLDYEQYF	TGTGCCAGCAGCTTCGGGGGGCTTGACTACGAGCAGTACTTC
.	.	TRBV5-4	TRBJ2-7	CASSLAGGLSYEQYF	TGTGCCAGCAGCTTGGCGGGGGGCCTCTCCTACGAGCAGTACTTC
.	.	TRBV28	TRBJ1-2	CASNLGGSGYTF	TGTGCCAGCAACTTAGGTGGGAGTGGCTACACCTTC
.	.	TRBV10-1	TRBJ1-5	CASSGGGNQPQHF	TGCGCCAGCAGTGGCGGGGGCAATCAGCCCCAGCATTTT
TRBD1	.	TRBV6-1	TRBJ1-6	CASSVTGTAYNSPLHF	TGTGCCAGCAGTGTAACCGGGACAGCCTATAATTCACCCCTCCACTTT
.	.	TRBV6-5	TRBJ1-5	CASSPDDQGQPQHF	TGTGCCAGCAGCCCGGACGATCAGGGTCAGCCCCAGCATTTT
.	.	TRBV3-1/TRBV3-2	TRBJ2-5	CASSQGVGGAPRWDQETQYF	TGTGCCAGCAGCCAAGGGGTAGGCGGGGCCCCACGTTGGGACCAAGAGACCCAGTACTTC
TRBD1	.	TRBV19	TRBJ1-5	CASSGDSRGNQPQHF	TGTGCCAGTAGTGGGGACAGCCGAGGCAATCAGCCCCAGCATTTT
TRBD1	.	TRBV4-3	TRBJ1-1	CASSHNRGGNTEAFF	TGCGCCAGCAGCCACAACAGGGGAGGGAACACTGAAGCTTTCTTT
.	.	TRBV6-5	TRBJ1-1	CASSPREKNTEAFF	TGTGCCAGCAGCCCCAGGGAAAAGAACACTGAAGCTTTCTTT
TRBD1	.	TRBV5-6	TRBJ1-6	CASRLSGGNNSPLHF	TGTGCCAGCCGGCTCTCAGGGGGCAATAATTCACCCCTCCACTTT
TRBD2	.	TRBV4-2	TRBJ2-1	CASSQGSSSGGEQFF	TGTGCCAGCAGCCAAGGCTCGAGTAGCGGGGGGGAGCAGTTCTTC
.	.	TRBV24-1	TRBJ1-4	CATPGLWVEKLFF	TGTGCCACCCCAGGGTTATGGGTTGAAAAACTGTTTTTT
.	.	TRBV10-2	TRBJ1-3	CASSATLGNTIYF	TGCGCCAGCTCAGCGACTTTGGGAAACACCATATATTTT
.	.	TRBV28	TRBJ1-3	CASWTVYSGNTIYF	TGTGCCAGCTGGACTGTCTACTCTGGAAACACCATATATTTT
.	.	TRBV11-3	TRBJ1-2	CASSLASAGAIIFYGYTF	TGTGCCAGCAGCTTAGCCTCGGCAGGGGCGATAATATTCTATGGCTACACCTTC
.	.	TRBV6-2/TRBV6-3	TRBJ1-5	CASSYERRAGNQPQHF	TGTGCCAGCAGTTACGAGCGCAGGGCCGGCAATCAGCCCCAGCATTTT
.	.	TRBV19	TRBJ1-1	CASSIDHRATEAFF	TGTGCCAGTAGTATAGATCACAGGGCCACTGAAGCTTTCTTT
.	.	TRBV18	TRBJ1-1	CASSPDMASEAFF	TGTGCCAGCTCTCCCGACATGGCAAGTGAAGCTTTCTTT
.	once	TRBV11-2	TRBJ2-3	CASTGARDTDTQYF	TGTGCCAGCACCGGAGCCAGGGACACAGATACGCAGTATTTT
.	.	TRBV7-2	TRBJ2-1	CASSHSRASEQFF	TGTGCCAGCAGCCACTCTCGAGCGTCAGAGCAGTTCTTC
.	.	TRBV3-1/TRBV3-2	TRBJ2-4	CASSPPGVAKNIQYF	TGTGCCAGCAGCCCCCCGGGAGTAGCCAAAAACATTCAGTACTTC
.	.	TRBV5-1	TRBJ1-5	CASSAGTQVGVEPQHF	TGCGCCAGCAGCGCCGGGACTCAGGTTGGGGTAGAGCCCCAGCATTTT
.	.	TRBV15	TRBJ2-7	CATSNRRGWEQYF	TGTGCCACCAGCAATCGACGGGGGTGGGAGCAGTACTTC
TRBD1	.	TRBV15	TRBJ1-1	CATSSLGTGNPEAFF	TGTGCCACCAGCAGCCTCGGGACAGGGAACCCTGAAGCTTTCTTT
.	.	TRBV19	TRBJ2-5	CASSIDRGQETQYF	TGTGCCAGTAGTATAGACAGGGGCCAAGAGACCCAGTACTTC
.	.	TRBV7-9	TRBJ2-5	CASSFDYKTQYF	TGTGCCAGCAGTTTCGACTACAAAACCCAGTACTTC
TRBD1	.	TRBV7-8	TRBJ1-1	CASSRVAGGNTEAFF	TGTGCCAGCAGCCGAGTAGCAGGGGGAAACACTGAAGCTTTCTTT
TRBD1	.	TRBV2	TRBJ2-7	CASRLKATGTGNYEQYF	TGTGCCAGCCGCCTGAAGGCTACCGGGACAGGGAACTACGAGCAGTACTTC
TRBD1	.	TRBV19	TRBJ2-3	CASSRTGHTDTQYF	TGTGCCAGTAGTCGGACAGGACACACAGATACGCAGTATTTT
TRBD1	once	TRBV27	TRBJ2-1	CASSLGTGFGPYNEQFF	TGTGCCAGCAGTTTAGGGACAGGGTTTGGACCCTACAATGAGCAGTTCTTC
.	.	TRBV11-2	TRBJ1-1	CASSLALQLNTEAFF	TGTGCCAGCAGCTTAGCTTTACAACTAAACACTGAAGCTTTCTTT
.	.	TRBV2	TRBJ2-3	CASSYTDTQYF	TGTGCCAGCAGTTACACAGATACGCAGTATTTT
TRBD1	.	TRBV6-5	TRBJ1-6	CASSYSWDRDNSPLHF	TGTGCCAGCAGTTACTCGTGGGACAGGGATAATTCACCCCTCCACTTT
.	.	TRBV6-5	TRBJ1-6	CASSFTGKNNSPLHF	TGTGCCAGCAGTTTCACAGGGAAAAATAATTCACCCCTCCACTTT
TRBD1	.	TRBV5-5	TRBJ2-3	CASSLTGTGLVDTQYF	TGTGCCAGCAGCCTAACCGGGACAGGGCTGGTAGATACGCAGTATTTT
.	.	TRBV3-1/TRBV3-2	TRBJ1-6	CASSQDRRNYNSPLHF	TGTGCCAGCAGCCAAGATCGGCGGAACTATAATTCACCCCTCCACTTT
.	once	TRBV19	TRBJ1-1	CASSLRDTEAFF	TGTGCCAGTAGTCTTCGGGACACTGAAGCTTTCTTT
.	.	TRBV6-4	TRBJ1-2	CASSKEAGNYGYTF	TGTGCCAGCAGTAAAGAAGCAGGGAACTATGGCTACACCTTC
.	.	TRBV9	TRBJ2-1	CASSVVVSGSPSYNEQFF	TGTGCCAGCAGCGTAGTCGTTAGCGGCTCCCCTTCCTACAATGAGCAGTTCTTC
TRBD1	.	TRBV10-3	TRBJ1-1	CATRTGSVNTEAFF	TGTGCCACTAGGACAGGGTCTGTGAACACTGAAGCTTTCTTT
.	.	TRBV6-1	TRBJ2-6	CASSVNQGFSGANVLTF	TGTGCCAGCAGTGTAAACCAGGGATTCTCTGGGGCCAACGTCCTGACTTTC
.	.	TRBV11-2	TRBJ1-2	CASSPSFGVSNGYTF	TGTGCCAGCAGCCCTAGCTTTGGGGTATCGAATGGCTACACCTTC
TRBD2	.	TRBV7-6	TRBJ2-3	CASSLTSGTDTQYF	TGTGCCAGCAGCTTGACTAGCGGGACAGATACGCAGTATTTT
TRBD2	.	TRBV7-2	TRBJ2-1	CASSPTSGGVEEQFF	TGTGCCAGCAGCCCGACTAGCGGGGGGGTAGAGGAGCAGTTCTTC
.	.	TRBV11-3	TRBJ2-1	CASSIDRSSYNEQFF	TGTGCCAGCAGCATCGACAGGTCTTCCTACAATGAGCAGTTCTTC
TRBD1	once	TRBV18	TRBJ2-3	CASSPADREADTQYF	TGTGCCAGCTCACCAGCGGACAGGGAGGCAGATACGCAGTATTTT
TRBD2	.	TRBV9	TRBJ2-1	CASSGSGGPYNEQFF	TGTGCCAGCAGCGGCAGCGGGGGTCCTTACAATGAGCAGTTCTTC
TRBD1	.	TRBV28	TRBJ2-1	CASSATGGLDEQFF	TGTGCCAGCAGTGCGACAGGGGGCTTGGATGAGCAGTTCTTC
.	few	TRBV10-3	TRBJ1-4	CAIKAGSNEKLFF	TGTGCCATCAAAGCCGGGTCTAATGAAAAACTGTTTTTT
TRBD1	.	TRBV9	TRBJ1-3	CASSLYRDSRNTIYF	TGTGCCAGCAGCTTATACCGGGACAGTCGAAACACCATATATTTT
.	.	TRBV6-5	TRBJ2-7	CASTEKGTYEQYF	TGTGCCAGCACCGAGAAGGGGACCTACGAGCAGTACTTC
.	.	TRBV5-4	TRBJ2-5	CASSLQGRQETQYF	TGTGCCAGCAGCTTACAGGGTCGCCAAGAGACCCAGTACTTC